The sample holds a few counts of the clone carrying this T cell receptor (beta chain). The TCR library protocol attached unique molecular identifiers to the individual cDNA molecules. TCRdb itself ran the 5' RACE reads through MiXCR, one entry per CDR3 protein. Of tens of thousands of distinct CDR3 sequences listed, approximately 14% were seen once; the top ten hold 3.5% to 5%. V lost 4 bases, J lost 1 base, and 10 bases lay in between. Germline values: CDR1 SGHAT, CDR2 FQNNGV. This CDR3 spans 14 amino acids. This entry is derived from a study of early T cells in non-severe SARS-CoV-2 infection. Study details: Sequencing used unsorted whole-blood bulk RNA, so chains lack pairing.

The material sequenced was whole blood. The receptor was derived from an adult who was a healthcare worker with PCR-confirmed SARS-CoV-2 infection or an uninfected control (not recorded which). This chain joins TRBV11-2 and TRBJ2-5; no firm D call. As DNA, the CDR3 is TGTGCCAGCAGCTACCGCGTAGTCCAAGAGACCCAGTACTTC. It translates to CASSYRVVQETQYF.